This TCR beta chain was captured by sequencing in a study of blood T cell repertoires in COVID-19. Study-wide context: Sites across the United States, Italy and Spain contributed samples from acute and convalescent COVID-19. The analysed material was cDNA or gDNA that came from T cells, B-cell-depleted T cells, or PBMCs.

Germline-derived CDR1 and CDR2 are KGHSH and LQKENI. Trimming left V 2 bases short and J 2 bases short, with 15 bases between. This CDR3 is built from 16 residues. Original processing methods: The authors estimated nucleated cell counts from reference gene primer amplification. Assay used: immunoSEQ multiplex PCR; TCRdb lists only in-frame clones, some missing. V, J and clone size derive from that table, while D and trimming were established from the DNA sequence. The sample has 200,000 or so clones, approximately 90% seen once. The sequence was obtained from a man aged 50-59 years with acute or convalescent COVID-19. This chain connects TRBV18 to TRBJ1-1; weak D call: TRBD1 (6 bases). Specimen: peripheral blood. The CDR3: CASSPFGGQENTEAFF. DNA for the CDR3: TGTGCCAGCTCACCATTCGGGGGGCAAGAAAACACTGAAGCTTTCTTT.